Below, 21 T cell receptor beta chains from the same sample are listed, as sequenced in a study of cytomegalovirus exposure and HLA in healthy donors. The PCR ran on 60 Vbeta and 13 Jbeta primers. Only in-frame clones appear in the TCRdb table, and some are missing; sequencing was by immunoSEQ multiplex PCR. The sample records more than 140,000 clones, roughly 78% being singletons. Sequencing was performed on PBMCs. These receptors all come from a man between 18 and 35 years old in good health and CMV-seropositive.

This clone showed up just a few times. The chain recombines TRBV6-1 with TRBJ1-1; 7 bases align to TRBD1. This CDR3 has 13 residues. Losses at the gene ends were 7 bases for V and 0 bases for J; bases not matched to a gene: 2. CDR1 and CDR2 (germline): MNHNS, SASEGT. The CDR3 sequence: CASTGQLNTEAFF. CDR3 bases: TGTGCCAGCACGGGACAGTTGAACACTGAAGCTTTCTTT.

V usage is TRBV6-1 and J usage is TRBJ2-3; 7 nucleotides align to TRBD2. Germline V lookup: CDR1 MNHNS, CDR2 SASEGT. The CDR3 is made up of 14 amino acids. V trimming: 4 bases; J trimming: 3 bases; junction bases outside the gene matches: 4. CDR3 residues: CASSGISGTDTQYF. The CDR3 coding sequence is TGTGCCAGCAGTGGGATTAGCGGGACAGATACGCAGTATTTT.

This clone was detected only once. This rearrangement joins TRBV6-1 to TRBJ2-3, with TRBD2 matching 7 bases. J gave up 4 bases and V 5 bases, and 9 bases lay outside the gene matches. The CDR3 is 15 amino acids. Germline V CDR1 and CDR2: MNHNS, SASEGT. CDR3 amino acids: CASSPSGKGADTQYF. The CDR3 bases are TGTGCCAGCAGTCCCAGCGGGAAAGGGGCAGATACGCAGTATTTT.

The gene calls are TRBV27 and TRBJ2-7, with 10 bases matching TRBD1. Trimming took 5 bases from V and 5 from J; bases not matched to a gene: 3. The CDR3 has 13 amino acids. Looked up from germline, CDR1 is MNHEY and CDR2 is SMNVEV (reference sequence). The chain's CDR3 is CASSQTGGNEQYF. Written as DNA, the CDR3 is TGTGCCAGCAGTCAGACAGGGGGCAACGAGCAGTACTTC.

This clone appeared once. The chain joins TRBV27 to TRBJ1-2, with 7 positions matching TRBD1. There are 12 residues in the CDR3. Germline V lookup: CDR1 MNHEY, CDR2 SMNVEV (reference sequence). V gave up 11 bases and J gave up 2 bases; unmatched junction bases: 5. The CDR3 nucleotides are TGTGCCGCCGGGACAGAGAACTATGGCTACACCTTC. It specifies CAAGTENYGYTF.

This chain joins TRBV6-5 and TRBJ1-3, with 7 nucleotides matching TRBD1. Germline assignment: CDR1 MNHEY and CDR2 SVGAGI. The CDR3 is made up of 14 amino acids. The J segment lost 2 bases and the V segment lost 6 bases, leaving 4 bases of the junction unmatched. The chain's CDR3 is CASRQTGTGNTIYF. DNA of the CDR3: TGTGCCAGCAGACAGACAGGGACTGGAAACACCATATATTTT.

The gene calls are TRBV28 and TRBJ2-7; 8 bases line up with TRBD2. The CDR3 length is 15 residues. CDR1 is MDHEN, CDR2 SYDVKM, per germline. With 6 bases clipped from V and 6 bases from J, the junction kept 13 bases outside the gene matches. The CDR3 sequence: CASRSEERESIEQYF. For the CDR3, the DNA is TGTGCCAGCAGATCGGAGGAGCGGGAGTCTATCGAGCAGTACTTC. Full variable domain (rest looked up from reference TRBV28 and TRBJ2-7): DVKVTQSSRYLVKRTGEKVFLECVQDMDHENMFWYRQDPGLGLRLIYFSYDVKMKEKGDIPEGYSVSREKKERFSLILESASTNQTSMYLCASRSEERESIEQYFGPGTRLTVT.

This sequence joins TRBV5-4 and TRBJ2-3; 14 nucleotides match TRBD2. There are 16 residues in the CDR3. The germline gives CDR1 SGHNT, CDR2 YYREEE (reference sequence). V shed 4 bases, J shed 6 bases, and the junction held 7 bases outside the gene matches. CDR3 coding DNA: TGTGCCAGCAGCCAACGACTAGCGGGAGGGCCGGATACGCAGTATTTT. Protein sequence: CASSQRLAGGPDTQYF.

V is TRBV30 and J is TRBJ1-4; 10 positions match TRBD1. Germline CDR1 GTSNPN, CDR2 SVGIG (reference sequence). CDR3 size: 17 residues. V lost 3 bases to trimming and J lost 4 bases; unmatched junction nucleotides: 11. The CDR3 here is CAWRPGQGRKGNEKLFF. CDR3 coding DNA: TGTGCCTGGAGGCCGGGACAGGGGAGGAAGGGTAATGAAAAACTGTTTTTT. The variable domain in full, with the rest retrieved from reference TRBV30 and TRBJ1-4, is SQTIHQWPATLVQPVGSPLSLECTVEGTSNPNLYWYRQAAGRGLQLLFYSVGIGQISSEVPQNLSASRPQDRQFILSSKKLLLSDSGFYLCAWRPGQGRKGNEKLFFGSGTQLSVL.

The chain recombines TRBV19 with TRBJ2-1; 7 positions match TRBD1. Germline trimming cut 3 bases from V and 9 bases from J; bases unmatched to any gene: 8. The CDR3 contains 14 residues. CDR1 LNHDA and CDR2 SQIVND come from the germline V gene (reference sequence). The CDR3 coding sequence is TGTGCCAGTAGTATGTCTACAGGGGACGGTGAGCAGTTCTTC. Its protein product is CASSMSTGDGEQFF. Combining the CDR3 with reference TRBV19 and TRBJ2-1 gives the whole variable domain DGGITQSPKYLFRKEGQNVTLSCEQNLNHDAMYWYRQDPGQGLRLIYYSQIVNDFQKGDIAEGYSVSREKKESFPLTVTSAQKNPTAFYLCASSMSTGDGEQFFGPGTRLTVL.

V usage is TRBV6-5 and J usage is TRBJ2-5, with TRBD1 as a possible D gene (5 bases). The V gene's germline CDR1 is MNHEY and CDR2 SVGAGI. The germline V and J ends were trimmed by 4 bases and 0 bases, with 15 bases remaining between them. This CDR3 is built from 16 residues. The CDR3 nucleotides read TGTGCCAGCAGTTCTATTCAGGGCTACCACCAAGAGACCCAGTACTTC. Protein sequence: CASSSIQGYHQETQYF.

The chain employs TRBV5-6 and TRBJ2-7; D perhaps matches TRBD2 (5 bases). Germline-derived CDR1 and CDR2 are SGHDT and YYEEEE. The CDR3 spans 13 residues. With 4 bases removed from V and 3 bases from J, the gap between germline ends came to 11 bases. CDR3 DNA sequence: TGTGCCAGCAGCCCTGGACTGGGCTACGAGCAGTACTTC. Its protein product is CASSPGLGYEQYF.

Of note for this clone: Other DNA sequences in the same sample also yield this CDR3. The chain employs TRBV9 and TRBJ2-5; D is possibly TRBD1 (5 bases). From germline, CDR1 is SGDLS and CDR2 YYNGEE. CDR3 length: 13 residues. V was cut by 0 bases and J by 2 bases, with 5 bases left in between. CDR3 sequence reads: CASSVDRQETQYF. In nucleotides, the CDR3 is TGTGCCAGCAGCGTAGACAGGCAAGAGACCCAGTACTTC.

The chain combines TRBV7-2 with TRBJ1-5; possibly TRBD1 for D (6 bases). Germline V CDR1 and CDR2: SGHTA, FQGNSA. The CDR3 consists of 14 residues. V lost 3 bases to trimming and J lost 4 bases, with 10 bases between them. The CDR3 is CASSFRGSNQPQHF. CDR3 DNA: TGTGCCAGCAGCTTCAGGGGCTCTAATCAGCCCCAGCATTTT.

V usage is TRBV25-1 and J usage is TRBJ2-2, with 10 nucleotides matching TRBD1. The CDR3 runs 16 residues. V lost 3 bases, J lost 4 bases, and 5 bases stayed unmatched. Germline assignment: CDR1 MGHDK and CDR2 SYGVNS. The CDR3 reads CASSDDRGLITGELFF. CDR3 in DNA: TGTGCCAGCAGTGACGACAGGGGGCTTATCACCGGGGAGCTGTTTTTT.

Worth noting for this clone: An end of the junction does not agree with germline; a read error may underlie this. V gene TRBV7-6 combines with J gene TRBJ1-2; D perhaps matches TRBD1 (6 bases). This CDR3 is built from 15 residues. CDR1 and CDR2 from the germline V gene are SGHVS and FNYEAQ. The CDR3 DNA follows: TGTGCCAGCAGCGAAAGAACAGGGTTGGGCTATGGCTACGCCTTC. Its translation: CASSERTGLGYGYAF.

V is TRBV6-5 and J is TRBJ2-7; D perhaps matches TRBD2 (5 bases). The CDR3 totals 14 residues. Germline values: CDR1 MNHEY, CDR2 SVGAGI. With 2 bases removed from V and 6 bases from J, the gap between germline ends came to 14 bases. Here the CDR3 DNA reads TGTGCCAGCAGTTACGCGGGTGGGGAGTCCGAGCAGTACTTC. Its translation: CASSYAGGESEQYF.

The rearrangement uses TRBV4-2 and TRBJ2-1; 11 bases are shared with TRBD2. Trimming removed 4 bases from V and 9 bases from J; junction bases left unmatched: 17. The CDR3 contains 18 residues. From germline, CDR1 is LGHNA and CDR2 YNFKEQ. This chain's CDR3 is CASSPVLKPSGRRTEQFF. In DNA, the CDR3 is TGTGCCAGCAGCCCCGTCTTAAAGCCTAGCGGGAGGAGGACTGAGCAGTTCTTC.

CDR3 amino acids: CASMATGNEQYF. DNA of the CDR3: TGTGCCAGCATGGCCACAGGGAACGAGCAGTACTTC. The rearrangement uses TRBV27 and TRBJ2-7; TRBD1 might be the D (6 bases). Germline values: CDR1 MNHEY, CDR2 SMNVEV (reference sequence). V shed 7 bases and J shed 5 bases, with 12 bases lying between them. There are 12 residues in the CDR3.

The chain recombines TRBV11-2 with TRBJ2-5, with 8 bases matching TRBD2. With V trimmed by 5 bases and J by 9 bases, 8 bases remained unmatched. The CDR3 loop spans 13 amino acids. Germline CDR1 reads SGHAT; CDR2 reads FQNNGV. CDR3 DNA: TGTGCCAGCAGCCGGGGGGGTGTCGAGGCCCAGTACTTC. Its protein is CASSRGGVEAQYF.

The chain has TRBV4-2 and TRBJ2-2; 9 bases fit TRBD2. Trimming at V came to 4 bases and at J to 7 bases, leaving 16 bases not matched to a gene. Looked up from germline, CDR1 is LGHNA and CDR2 is YNFKEQ. The CDR3 runs to 18 residues. The CDR3 nucleotides read TGTGCCAGCAGCCCAGCTCTAGCGGGACAAACATACAACGGGGAGCTGTTTTTT. It specifies CASSPALAGQTYNGELFF.